These 10 T cell receptor beta chains were sequenced from one sample in a study of T cells after yellow fever vaccination. TCRdb reanalysed the 5' RACE reads using MiXCR and keeps one entry per CDR3 protein. The sample consists of about 500,000 distinct CDR3 sequences, about a sixth of them appearing once. The sequencing here drew on PBMCs, taken about 5 days after the first yellow fever vaccination. All receptors derive from a man younger than 35 who received the YFV17D yellow fever vaccine.

The V call is TRBV20-1, the J call TRBJ2-4, with D unclear. CDR1 is DFQATT and CDR2 is SNEGSKA in the germline V gene (reference sequence). The CDR3 contains 15 residues. V gave up 0 bases and J gave up 3 bases, with 12 bases separating them. In DNA form, the CDR3 reads TGCAGTGCTAGAGATCAAAGGGCTGGCAAAAACATTCAGTACTTC. This encodes CSARDQRAGKNIQYF.

The gene calls are TRBV6-1 and TRBJ2-2; TRBD2 aligns across 7 bases. Germline V lookup: CDR1 MNHNS, CDR2 SASEGT. Unmatched junction bases numbered 7, after V lost 9 bases and J lost 0 bases. The CDR3 has 15 amino acids. As DNA, the CDR3 is TGTGCCAGTCGAGCGGGAAGCGCGAACACCGGGGAGCTGTTTTTT. The encoded protein is CASRAGSANTGELFF.

In this sample, this clonotype turned up a few times. The chain joins TRBV15 to TRBJ2-1; D gene uncertain. The CDR3 spans 12 residues. Germline V gives CDR1 LNHNV, CDR2 YYDKDF (reference sequence). The V end was cut by 3 bases, the J end by 8 bases, with 8 bases between. The CDR3 DNA sequence: TGTGCCACCAGCAGGTTGTACGATGAGCAGTTCTTC. Its protein product is CATSRLYDEQFF. The complete variable domain, with remaining parts taken from reference TRBV15 and TRBJ2-1, reads DAMVIQNPRYQVTQFGKPVTLSCSQTLNHNVMYWYQQKSSQAPKLLFHYYDKDFNNEADTPDNFQSRRPNTSFCFLDIRSPGLGDTAMYLCATSRLYDEQFFGPGTRLTVL.

This clonotype has a handful of counts. The chain is built from TRBV20-1 and TRBJ1-1; a weak D match, TRBD1 (6 bases). The ends were cut back, 5 bases at V and 0 bases at J, with 10 bases in the middle. Germline V gene data show CDR1 as DFQATT and CDR2 as SNEGSKA (reference sequence). CDR3 size: 13 residues. In DNA form, the CDR3 reads TGCAGTGCTGCGGGACACCTGAACACTGAAGCTTTCTTT. This gives the protein CSAAGHLNTEAFF.

The V and J genes are TRBV28 and TRBJ1-2; TRBD1 might be the D (6 bases). This CDR3 is 14 amino acids long. Trimming removed 6 bases from V and 8 bases from J, with 19 bases in between. CDR1 is MDHEN, CDR2 SYDVKM, per germline. The CDR3 sequence is CASRDRQVIRGYTF. The CDR3 DNA is TGTGCCAGCAGAGATAGACAGGTGATTCGCGGCTACACCTTC.

The chain uses TRBV4-1 and TRBJ2-3, with D hard to call. Germline CDR1 reads MGHRA; CDR2 reads YSYEKL. V was pared by 0 bases and J by 10 bases, with 8 bases between. CDR3 length: 12 residues. CDR3 bases: TGCGCCAGCAGCCAAGATGCTGGGGCGCAGTATTTT. It specifies CASSQDAGAQYF.

This sequence joins TRBV18 and TRBJ1-6; 9 bases line up with TRBD1. The CDR3 spans 15 residues. V lost 3 bases and J lost 9; bases outside the gene matches: 6. Germline V gene data show CDR1 as KGHSH and CDR2 as LQKENI. The CDR3 nucleotides read TGTGCCAGCTCACCCGTGGGGACAGGGCCTTCACCCCTCCACTTT. It translates to CASSPVGTGPSPLHF.

The CDR3 nucleotides read TGTGCCAGCTCACCATCTCGGGACAGGGGCTATGGCTACACCTTC. Translated, it gives CASSPSRDRGYGYTF. The chain links TRBV18 to TRBJ1-2, with 10 bases lining up with TRBD1. Trimming removed 2 bases from V and 4 bases from J; junction bases left unmatched: 4. Looked up from germline, CDR1 is KGHSH and CDR2 is LQKENI. This CDR3 comprises 15 residues.

This clonotype has a handful of counts. The CDR3 sequence is CASSYSEGQDYQPQHF. The CDR3 coding sequence is TGTGCCAGCAGTTACTCTGAGGGGCAGGATTATCAGCCCCAGCATTTT. The chain combines TRBV6-5 with TRBJ1-5; D possibly corresponds to TRBD1 (5 bases). V was shortened by 0 bases and J by 5 bases, with 14 bases between the two germline ends. The CDR3 spans 16 residues. Looked up from germline, CDR1 is MNHEY and CDR2 is SVGAGI.

The table lists this clonotype with a few counts. The V and J genes are TRBV20-1 and TRBJ2-7; 7 nucleotides match TRBD1. Germline lookup yields CDR1 DFQATT and CDR2 SNEGSKA (reference sequence). This CDR3 is 13 amino acids long. V shed 6 bases and J 2 bases; nucleotides not matched to a gene: 7. The CDR3 DNA follows: TGCAGTGCCAGACCGGGGACAGCCTACGAGCAGTACGTC. Its protein is CSARPGTAYEQYV.